These 15 T cell receptor beta chains originate from one sample sequenced in a study of T-cell reconstitution after alpha-beta-depleted transplantation in children. Unique molecular identifiers tagged the TCRbeta library. TCRdb re-derived calls from the PCR reads in MiXCR, one entry per CDR3 protein. The sample carries about 610,000 distinct CDR3 sequences, about 10% recorded once. This specimen was PBMCs from the stem cell graft donor, taken from the stem cell graft. The receptor source for this set is a human donor who donated a stem cell graft to a child with acute myeloid leukemia.

The chain employs TRBV25-1 and TRBJ1-2, with a tentative D call TRBD1 (5 bases). This CDR3 comprises 16 residues. CDR1 and CDR2 from the germline V gene are MGHDK and SYGVNS. V gave up 2 bases and J gave up 5 bases, with 18 bases separating them. CDR3 nucleotides: TGTGCCAGCAGTGAAGAGGGAGCGAGGGGACGGTATGGCTACACCTTC. Encoded protein: CASSEEGARGRYGYTF.

The table lists this clonotype with a few counts. This chain joins TRBV29-1 and TRBJ2-5; D gene ambiguous. This CDR3 region has 13 residues. Germline V gene lookup returns CDR1 SQVTM and CDR2 ANQGSEA. V gave up 3 bases and J gave up 0 bases, with 8 bases separating them. CDR3 loop: CSVELPYQETQYF. The DNA of the CDR3 is TGCAGCGTTGAGTTACCGTACCAAGAGACCCAGTACTTC.

The V gene is TRBV6-2 or TRBV6-3, the J gene TRBJ1-1; 9 bases are a match to TRBD1. With 6 bases clipped from V and 11 bases from J, the junction kept 13 bases outside the gene matches. CDR3 size: 14 residues. Germline-derived CDR1 and CDR2 are MNHEY and SVGEGT. In DNA, the CDR3 is TGTGCCAGCAGAAGAGGACAGGGGCGTTTCATGGCTTTCTTT. Protein: CASRRGQGRFMAFF.

This clonotype showed up just a few times. The V and J genes are TRBV30 and TRBJ2-1, with no clear D. Germline assignment: CDR1 GTSNPN and CDR2 SVGIG (reference sequence). The germline V and J ends were trimmed by 2 bases and 5 bases, with 10 bases remaining between them. The CDR3 is 13 amino acids. The CDR3 DNA reads TGTGCCTGGAGTAGGCAGTCACACAATGAGCAGTTCTTC. Its translation is CAWSRQSHNEQFF. Drawing the rest from reference TRBV30 and TRBJ2-1, the complete variable domain is SQTIHQWPATLVQPVGSPLSLECTVEGTSNPNLYWYRQAAGRGLQLLFYSVGIGQISSEVPQNLSASRPQDRQFILSSKKLLLSDSGFYLCAWSRQSHNEQFFGPGTRLTVL.

The chain couples TRBV7-2 to TRBJ2-5; 8 bases agree with TRBD1. Germline CDR1 and CDR2: SGHTA and FQGNSA. The CDR3 covers 16 residues. The V and J ends lost 4 bases and 1 base, in that order; junction bases with no gene match: 8. The CDR3 bases are TGTGCCAGCAGCTCAAATTCCGGGACAGGCCAAGAGACCCAGTACTTC. Protein sequence: CASSSNSGTGQETQYF.

This clonotype was observed at least ten times. The J gene is TRBJ2-3, the V gene TRBV4-2; TRBD2 matches at 16 bases. CDR1 and CDR2 from the germline V gene are LGHNA and YNFKEQ. V lost 4 bases, J lost 1 base, and 5 bases stayed unmatched. The CDR3 spans 18 residues. CDR3 amino acids: CASSLGLAGGPGTDTQYF. Here the CDR3 DNA reads TGTGCCAGCAGCCTGGGACTAGCGGGAGGGCCGGGCACAGATACGCAGTATTTT.

The CDR3 reads CASSLAGRLNNEQFF. The CDR3 DNA sequence: TGCGCCAGCAGCTTGGCCGGGCGCCTTAACAATGAGCAGTTCTTC. V is TRBV5-1 and J is TRBJ2-1; D gene unclear. The V gene's germline CDR1 is SGHRS and CDR2 YFSETQ. The length of the CDR3 is 15 residues. Trimming took 0 bases from V and 5 from J, leaving 12 bases between them.

This clonotype showed up just a few times. This chain connects TRBV20-1 to TRBJ2-3; no clear D. The CDR3 length is 13 residues. The germline CDR1 and CDR2 sequences are DFQATT and SNEGSKA (reference sequence). V was shortened by 5 bases and J by 3 bases, with 12 bases between the two germline ends. The DNA for the CDR3 is TGCAGTGCTGGGGTGATAGGAACAGATACGCAGTATTTT. It translates to CSAGVIGTDTQYF.

This clonotype occurred a few times. The chain's CDR3 is CASSRAGNSNQPQHF. CDR3 nucleotide sequence: TGTGCCAGCAGCCGGGCAGGAAATAGCAATCAGCCCCAGCATTTT. The chain is built from TRBV5-5 and TRBJ1-5; D is uncertain. Germline V CDR1 and CDR2: SGHKS, YYEKEE (reference sequence). CDR3 length: 15 amino acids. The V and J ends lost 4 bases and 0 bases respectively, with 11 bases between them. Full variable domain (rest looked up from reference TRBV5-5 and TRBJ1-5): DAGVTQSPTHLIKTRGQQVTLRCSPISGHKSVSWYQQVLGQGPQFIFQYYEKEERGRGNFPDRFSARQFPNYSSELNVNALLLGDSALYLCASSRAGNSNQPQHFGDGTRLSIL.

The CDR3 sequence: CSALTTGRPFREKLFF. In nucleotides, the CDR3 is TGCAGTGCCTTGACGACAGGTCGTCCCTTTCGGGAAAAACTGTTTTTT. The rearrangement links TRBV20-1 to TRBJ1-4; a possible D gene is TRBD1 (6 bases). V was clipped by 6 bases and J by 8 bases, with 25 bases between them. This CDR3 is 16 amino acids long. Germline V gives CDR1 DFQATT, CDR2 SNEGSKA (reference sequence).

This clonotype was counted many times. The chain links TRBV28 to TRBJ2-1; TRBD2 aligns across 12 bases. Per germline, CDR1 MDHEN and CDR2 SYDVKM. The J segment lost 6 bases and the V segment lost 3 bases, leaving 9 bases of the junction unmatched. This CDR3 region has 17 residues. In nucleotides, the CDR3 is TGTGCCAGCAGTTTTGCGGCTAGCGGGAGGGGTTCCAATGAGCAGTTCTTC. Translation: CASSFAASGRGSNEQFF.

Concerning this clonotype itself: One junction end disagrees with the germline gene, perhaps due to a read error. The genes are TRBV4-3 and TRBJ1-1; D gene uncertain. The CDR3 contains 15 residues. Looked up from germline, CDR1 is LGHNA and CDR2 is YSLEER. The CDR3 sequence is CASSRMRHGNAEAFF. The CDR3 DNA reads as TGCGCCAGCAGCCGGATGCGTCACGGGAACGCTGAAGCTTTCTTT.

This clonotype occurred many times. The V gene is TRBV12-3 or TRBV12-4, the J gene TRBJ2-7, with 7 bases identical to TRBD2. This CDR3 region has 15 residues. With V trimmed by 4 bases and J by 1 base, 7 bases remained unmatched. The DNA of the CDR3 is TGTGCCAGCAGTTCGGGACTATCTGCGTCCTACGAGCAGTACTTC. Its translation is CASSSGLSASYEQYF.

Ten or more counts support this clonotype. The chain is built from TRBV9 and TRBJ2-5, with TRBD2 as a possible D gene (6 bases). CDR1 SGDLS and CDR2 YYNGEE come from the germline V gene. V was shortened by 4 bases and J by 4 bases, with 11 bases between the two germline ends. The CDR3 spans 13 residues. CDR3 sequence reads: CASSPRLGETQYF. The DNA for the CDR3 is TGTGCCAGCAGCCCCAGACTAGGAGAGACCCAGTACTTC.

This clonotype showed up just a few times. The V gene is TRBV3-1, the J gene TRBJ2-7; TRBD1 aligns across 7 bases. The CDR3 is 17 amino acids. Per the germline V gene, CDR1 is LGHDT and CDR2 is YNNKEL (reference sequence). The V gene end was trimmed by 1 base and the J gene end by 6 bases; junction bases not matched to a gene: 15. CDR3 nucleotides: TGTGCCAGCAGCCAAGGGGTGTTAGCGCCCCCAGGGGGCGAGCAGTACTTC. It is translated as CASSQGVLAPPGGEQYF.